The clone carrying this T cell receptor beta chain was counted only a few times. This entry belongs to a study of T-cell memory formation after mild COVID-19. The wider study: TCR clusters mostly belonged to single donors.

cDNA libraries for TCR alpha and TCR beta, carrying sample barcodes and UMIs, came from 5'RACE with constant-segment primers. Using its own MiXCR run on the 5' RACE reads, TCRdb lists one record per CDR3 protein. Among 260,000 or so distinct CDR3 sequences listed, approximately 16% were seen once. Germline-derived CDR1 and CDR2 are SEHNR and FQNEAQ (reference sequence). Losses at the gene ends were 5 bases for V and 11 bases for J; bases not matched to a gene: 10. This CDR3 contains 14 residues. This chain links TRBV7-9 with TRBJ2-7, with 12 bases fitting TRBD2. Material: PBMCs or a T cell subset sorted from them (not recorded which). This clonotype was sampled from a man in his late teens or twenties who had mild COVID-19 (a few samples of this study predate the infection). Cell type and time point are not known. The CDR3 region is CASSATSGGAREYF. In DNA form, the CDR3 reads TGTGCCAGCAGCGCGACTAGCGGGGGTGCCCGGGAGTACTTC.